A selection of T cell receptor beta chains follows, all from one sample in a study of cytomegalovirus exposure and HLA in healthy donors. Clones were sequenced by immunoSEQ multiplex PCR, and TCRdb holds only the in-frame ones, with some missing. The table has approximately 140,000 clones, roughly 88% seen once. The sequenced material came from PBMCs. These receptors were taken from a man between 50 and 59 years old in good health and CMV-seronegative. Each CDR3 is given with its conserved first and last residue. Fields, in order: D gene, V gene, clone size, J gene, CDR3 DNA, CDR3 protein. D genes are given only for firm matches. Only some rows state a clone size, as once, few, many or a class for expanded clones.

TRBD1	TRBV6-5	NA	TRBJ2-3	TGTGCCAGCAGTTCCCCAGGGGGCATCGGTACAGATACGCAGTATTTT	CASSSPGGIGTDTQYF
NA	TRBV7-2	NA	TRBJ1-2	TGTGCCAGCAGCTTAGCGCGAGACACCAACTATGGCTACACCTTC	CASSLARDTNYGYTF
NA	TRBV7-9	NA	TRBJ2-3	TGTTCCAGCAGCGCGTACTCAGATACGCAGTATTTT	CSSSAYSDTQYF
NA	TRBV5-6	NA	TRBJ2-7	TGTGCCAGCAGCTCAATAACGAGTTACGAGCAGTACTTC	CASSSITSYEQYF
TRBD1	TRBV6-6	once	TRBJ1-2	TGTGCCAGCAGTTCCCCACCCTGGGACAGTTATGGCTACACCTTC	CASSSPPWDSYGYTF
NA	TRBV30	NA	TRBJ2-7	TGTGCCTGGAGGCGTTACTACGAGCAGTACTTC	CAWRRYYEQYF
NA	TRBV7-2	NA	TRBJ1-1	TGTGCCAGCACCCGAACTGGGGGCATGAACACTGAAGCTTTCTTT	CASTRTGGMNTEAFF
TRBD1	TRBV7-6	NA	TRBJ1-2	TGTGCCAGCAGCGCGGACAGGGGCTATGGCTACACCTTC	CASSADRGYGYTF
NA	TRBV2	NA	TRBJ1-4	TGTGCCAGCAGTGAAATGGGACAAACTAATGAAAAACTGTTTTTT	CASSEMGQTNEKLFF
TRBD2	TRBV15	once	TRBJ2-1	TGTGCCACCAGCAGACCCGGACTAGCGGGGGGGTTTAATGAGCAGTTCTTC	CATSRPGLAGGFNEQFF
TRBD2	TRBV12-5	NA	TRBJ2-3	TGTGCTAGTGGTCCCGGGGGGGCGGCCACAGATACGCAGTATTTT	CASGPGGAATDTQYF
TRBD2	TRBV15	few	TRBJ2-7	TGTGCCACCAGTCTGTCTAGCGGGTGGGACGGGTACGAGCAGTACTTC	CATSLSSGWDGYEQYF
TRBD1	TRBV18	few	TRBJ2-2	TGTGCCAGCTCACCACCAGGGGGCCACACCGGGGAGCTGTTTTTT	CASSPPGGHTGELFF
NA	TRBV7-9	NA	TRBJ1-5	TGTGCCAGCAGCGCCCCTGGGCAGCATCAGCCCCAGCATTTT	CASSAPGQHQPQHF
TRBD2	TRBV4-1	once	TRBJ2-5	TGCGCCAGCAGCCCGCACGTCGCGGGGGGGCAAGAGACCCAGTACTTC	CASSPHVAGGQETQYF
TRBD1	TRBV6-6	few	TRBJ2-7	TGTGCCAGCAGTTACTCTCAGGGGGACGAGCAGTACTTC	CASSYSQGDEQYF
NA	TRBV5-1	NA	TRBJ2-7	TGCGCCAGCAGCCCCCCCACAGTTCGCTCCTACGAGCAGTACTTC	CASSPPTVRSYEQYF
NA	TRBV7-6	few	TRBJ2-1	TGTGCCAGCAGCTTACCGACAGGACATACAAGTGAGCAGTTCTTC	CASSLPTGHTSEQFF
TRBD1	TRBV27	NA	TRBJ2-1	TGTGCCAGCACCCTAGGGACAGACTCCTACAATGAGCAGTTCTTC	CASTLGTDSYNEQFF
NA	TRBV4-1	NA	TRBJ1-1	TGCGCCAGCAGCCATTTTAACAGGATGGGTTTAGACACTGAAGCTTTCTTT	CASSHFNRMGLDTEAFF
NA	TRBV6-1	once	TRBJ2-1	TGTGCCAGCAGTGAAGCGCTTAGCAGGGGCTATGAGCAGTTCTTC	CASSEALSRGYEQFF
TRBD1	TRBV5-1	NA	TRBJ1-5	TGCGCCAGCAGCCTGGGGACAGGGAATCAGCCCCAGCATTTT	CASSLGTGNQPQHF
NA	TRBV30	NA	TRBJ2-3	TGTGCCTGGAGTTTGCAGACAGATACGCAGTATTTT	CAWSLQTDTQYF
NA	TRBV5-5	few	TRBJ2-2	TGTGCCAGCAGCTTGCAGGCGTCGAGGAACACCGGGGAGCTGTTTTTT	CASSLQASRNTGELFF
NA	TRBV5-4	NA	TRBJ1-4	TGTGCCAGCAGCACCAAGGGAGGCACTAATGAAAGACTGTTTTTT	CASSTKGGTNERLFF
NA	TRBV6-5	NA	TRBJ1-1	TGTGCCAGCAGTTTTACACTGAACACTGAAGCTTTCTTT	CASSFTLNTEAFF
NA	TRBV4-3	NA	TRBJ2-6	TGCGCCAGCAGCTCCCAACCGGGTCTGAGCTCTGGGGCCAACGTCCTGACTTTC	CASSSQPGLSSGANVLTF
NA	TRBV11-2	once	TRBJ2-1	TGTGCCAGCAGCTTAGGAGACAATGAGCAGTTCTTC	CASSLGDNEQFF
NA	TRBV2	once	TRBJ2-7	TGTGCCAGCAGGGGGCCCACCTACGAGCAGTACTTC	CASRGPTYEQYF
NA	TRBV29-1	NA	TRBJ1-2	TGCAGCGTTGACAGGAATGGCTACACCTTC	CSVDRNGYTF
TRBD1	TRBV7-2	NA	TRBJ1-1	TGTGCCAGCAGCCCACGGTTGACAGGGAGAATTTCTGAAGCTTTCTTT	CASSPRLTGRISEAFF
TRBD1	TRBV6-6	NA	TRBJ2-7	TGTGCCAGCACGTTGGGACAGGGGGCGAGGGAGCAGTACTTC	CASTLGQGAREQYF
TRBD1	TRBV7-9	NA	TRBJ2-2	TGTGCCGCACCCGGGACAGGGTACACCGGGGAGCTGTTTTTT	CAAPGTGYTGELFF
NA	TRBV2	NA	TRBJ2-1	TGTGCCAGTACTGGGCTCGGAGGGGTCCATGAGCAGTTCTTC	CASTGLGGVHEQFF
NA	TRBV5-1	NA	TRBJ2-1	TGCGCCAGCAGCGAGGAAGGCAATGAGCAGTTCTTC	CASSEEGNEQFF
NA	TRBV10-3	NA	TRBJ2-5	TGTGCCATCACCGAGGCGGGGAGTGAGACCCAGTACTTC	CAITEAGSETQYF
NA	TRBV5-6	NA	TRBJ1-1	TGTGCCAGCAGCTTGTGGGGCAACACTGAAGCTTTCTTT	CASSLWGNTEAFF
NA	TRBV9	once	TRBJ1-5	TGTGCCAGCAGCGTAGGGCCGGGCGGGGGCAATCAGCCCCAGCATTTT	CASSVGPGGGNQPQHF
TRBD1	TRBV5-1	once	TRBJ2-5	TGCGCCAGCAGCTTGGGGGGACAGGGCCTTGACGGGACCCAGTACTTC	CASSLGGQGLDGTQYF
NA	TRBV5-1	NA	TRBJ2-7	TGCGCCAGCAGCTCCCGCCAGGGCGCGTCCTACGAGCAGTACTTC	CASSSRQGASYEQYF